This T cell receptor beta chain was recorded in a study of cytomegalovirus exposure and HLA in healthy donors. The CDR3 length is 14 residues. In germline, CDR1 is LNHDA, CDR2 SQIVND (reference sequence). Trimming cost V 7 bases and J 3 bases, with 13 bases left between them. The study's findings and limits: Accurate prediction of HLA-A and HLA-B alleles (for most subjects) was reportedly achieved from TCR beta sequences.

60 Vbeta and 13 Jbeta primers were used in PCR. Original processing notes: Unique TCR beta chains numbered around 80 million in a later analysis, with about 9.9 million shared. Clones were sequenced by immunoSEQ multiplex PCR, and TCRdb holds only the in-frame ones, with some missing. V and J calls and clone size are given by that table; D and trimming were obtained from the DNA. Of around 85,000 clones listed, roughly 80% are singletons. This clone was detected once. What it binds is not known. The receptor comes from a man in his fifties in good health and CMV-seropositive. The chain uses TRBV19 and TRBJ2-1, with D possibly being TRBD2 (6 bases). The sequenced material came from PBMCs. CDR3 protein: CASKKRADYNEQFF. CDR3 nucleotide sequence: TGTGCCAGTAAGAAGCGGGCGGACTACAATGAGCAGTTCTTC.